This TCR beta chain was retrieved from a study of T-cell memory formation after mild COVID-19. In regard to this clonotype: What it binds is unknown.

Findings and limits, study-wide: Cross-reactive memory appears to have joined, as suggested by some responding clones showing up in pre-infection memory. For contracting clones, CD4+ ones sat mainly in CM and EM, CD8+ in EMRA.

This CDR3 is 11 amino acids long. V was trimmed by 6 bases and J by 2 bases, leaving 4 bases between them. 5'RACE primed from the constant segment yielded TCR alpha and TCR beta cDNA libraries bearing sample barcodes and UMIs. TCRdb independently ran MiXCR on the 5' RACE reads; one entry per CDR3 protein. The data contain 470,000 or so distinct CDR3 sequences, 20% to 25% of them singletons. Source material: PBMCs or a T cell subset sorted from them (not recorded which). This sequence was found in an adult woman who had mild COVID-19 (a few samples of this study predate the infection). Cell type and time point are not known. The gene calls are TRBV12-3 or TRBV12-4 and TRBJ1-2, with D hard to call. CDR3 region: CASRWNYGYTF. The CDR3 nucleotides are TGTGCCAGCAGATGGAACTATGGCTACACCTTC.